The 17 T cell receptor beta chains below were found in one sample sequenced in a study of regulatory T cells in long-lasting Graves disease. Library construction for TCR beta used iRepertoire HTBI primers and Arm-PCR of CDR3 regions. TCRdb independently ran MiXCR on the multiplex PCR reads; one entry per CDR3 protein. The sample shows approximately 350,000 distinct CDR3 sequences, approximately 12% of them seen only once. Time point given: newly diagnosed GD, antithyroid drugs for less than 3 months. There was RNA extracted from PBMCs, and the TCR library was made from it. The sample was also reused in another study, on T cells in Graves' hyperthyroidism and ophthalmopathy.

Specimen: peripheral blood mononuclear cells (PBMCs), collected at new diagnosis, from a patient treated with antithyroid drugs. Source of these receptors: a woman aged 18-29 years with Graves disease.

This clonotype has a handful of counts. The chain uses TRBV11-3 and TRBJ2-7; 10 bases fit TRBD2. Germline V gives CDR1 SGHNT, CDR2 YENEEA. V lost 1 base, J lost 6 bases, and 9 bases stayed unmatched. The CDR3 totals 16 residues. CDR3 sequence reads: CASSLGLAGAPGEQYF. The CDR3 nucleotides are TGTGCCAGCAGCTTAGGGCTAGCGGGAGCCCCCGGCGAGCAGTACTTC. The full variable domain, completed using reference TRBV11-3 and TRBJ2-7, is EAGVVQSPRYKIIEKKQPVAFWCNPISGHNTLYWYLQNLGQGPELLIRYENEEAVDDSQLPKDRFSAERLKGVDSTLKIQPAELGDSAVYLCASSLGLAGAPGEQYFGPGTRLTVT.

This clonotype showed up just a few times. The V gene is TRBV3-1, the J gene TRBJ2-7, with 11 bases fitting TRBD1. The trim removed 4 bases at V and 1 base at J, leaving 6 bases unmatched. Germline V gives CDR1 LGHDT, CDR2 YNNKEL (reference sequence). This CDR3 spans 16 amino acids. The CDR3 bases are TGTGCCAGCAGCCTCGGGACAGGGGGACTATCCTACGAGCAGTACTTC. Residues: CASSLGTGGLSYEQYF.

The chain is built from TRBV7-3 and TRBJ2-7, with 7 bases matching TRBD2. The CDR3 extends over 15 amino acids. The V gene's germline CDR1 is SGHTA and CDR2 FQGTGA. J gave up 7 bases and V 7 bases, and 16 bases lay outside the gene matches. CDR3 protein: CASNPPGGVNSEQYF. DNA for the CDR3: TGTGCCAGCAACCCCCCGGGAGGCGTTAACAGTGAGCAGTACTTC.

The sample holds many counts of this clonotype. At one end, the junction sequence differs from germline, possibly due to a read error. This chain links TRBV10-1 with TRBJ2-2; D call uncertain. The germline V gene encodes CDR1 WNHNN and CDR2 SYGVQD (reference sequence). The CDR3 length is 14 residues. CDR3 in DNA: TGTGCCAGCAGTGTAGGGCCGAACACCGGGGAGCTGTTTTTT. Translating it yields CASSVGPNTGELFF.

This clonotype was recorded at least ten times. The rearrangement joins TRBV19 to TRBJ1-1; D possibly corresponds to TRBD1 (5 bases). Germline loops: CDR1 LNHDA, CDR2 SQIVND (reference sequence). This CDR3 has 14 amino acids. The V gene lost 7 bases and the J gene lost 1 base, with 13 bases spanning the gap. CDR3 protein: CASKQAARNTEAFF. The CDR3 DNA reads TGTGCCAGTAAACAGGCCGCCCGGAACACTGAAGCTTTCTTT.

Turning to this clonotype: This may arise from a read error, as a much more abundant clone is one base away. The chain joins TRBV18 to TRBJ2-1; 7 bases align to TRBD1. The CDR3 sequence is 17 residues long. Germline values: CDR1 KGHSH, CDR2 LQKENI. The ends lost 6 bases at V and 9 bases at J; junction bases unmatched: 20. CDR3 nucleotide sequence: TGTGCCAGCTCGCGTACGGGGACAGAGAGTTTCGTTTGTGAGCAGTTCTTC. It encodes CASSRTGTESFVCEQFF. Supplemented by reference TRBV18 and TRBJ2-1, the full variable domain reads NAGVMQNPRHLVRRRGQEARLRCSPMKGHSHVYWYRQLPEEGLKFMVYLQKENIIDESGMPKERFSAEFPKEGPSILRIQQVVRGDSAAYFCASSRTGTESFVCEQFFGPGTRLTVL.

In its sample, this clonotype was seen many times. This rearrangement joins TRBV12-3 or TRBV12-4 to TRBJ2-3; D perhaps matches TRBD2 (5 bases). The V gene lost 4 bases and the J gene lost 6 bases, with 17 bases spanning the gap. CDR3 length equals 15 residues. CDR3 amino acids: CASSSSGMLGDTQYF. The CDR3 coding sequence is TGTGCCAGCAGTTCCTCCGGGATGCTCGGGGATACGCAGTATTTT.

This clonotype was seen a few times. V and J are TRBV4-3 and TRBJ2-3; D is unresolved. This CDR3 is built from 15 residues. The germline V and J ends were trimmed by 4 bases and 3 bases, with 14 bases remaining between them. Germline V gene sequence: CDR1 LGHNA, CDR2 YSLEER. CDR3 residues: CASSRKVVGTDTQYF. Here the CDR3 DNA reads TGCGCCAGCAGCCGCAAGGTAGTAGGAACAGATACGCAGTATTTT.

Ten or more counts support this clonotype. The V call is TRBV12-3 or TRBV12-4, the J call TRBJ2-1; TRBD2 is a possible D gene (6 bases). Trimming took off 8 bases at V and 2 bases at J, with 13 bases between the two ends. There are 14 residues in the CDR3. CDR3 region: CASGGPRTYNEQFF. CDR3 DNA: TGTGCCAGCGGAGGGCCGAGGACCTACAATGAGCAGTTCTTC.

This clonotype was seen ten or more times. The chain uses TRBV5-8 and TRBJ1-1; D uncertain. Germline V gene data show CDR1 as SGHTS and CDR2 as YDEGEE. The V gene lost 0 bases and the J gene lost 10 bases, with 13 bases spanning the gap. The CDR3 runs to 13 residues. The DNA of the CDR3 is TGTGCCAGCAGCTTGGGAGGGCCCCGCGGAGCTTTCTTT. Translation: CASSLGGPRGAFF.

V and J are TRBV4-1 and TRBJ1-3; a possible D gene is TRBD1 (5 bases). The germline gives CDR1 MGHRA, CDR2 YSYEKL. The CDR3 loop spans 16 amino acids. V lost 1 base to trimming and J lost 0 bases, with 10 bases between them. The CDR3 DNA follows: TGCGCCAGCAGCCAAGGGACACTGGTCTCTGGAAACACCATATATTTT. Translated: CASSQGTLVSGNTIYF.

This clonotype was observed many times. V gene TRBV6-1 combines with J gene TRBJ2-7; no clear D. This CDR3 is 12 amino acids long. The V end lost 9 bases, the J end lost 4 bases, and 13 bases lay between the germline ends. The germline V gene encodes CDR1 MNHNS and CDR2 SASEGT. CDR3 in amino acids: CARASGRYEQYF. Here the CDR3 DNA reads TGTGCCAGAGCCTCGGGCAGATACGAGCAGTACTTC.

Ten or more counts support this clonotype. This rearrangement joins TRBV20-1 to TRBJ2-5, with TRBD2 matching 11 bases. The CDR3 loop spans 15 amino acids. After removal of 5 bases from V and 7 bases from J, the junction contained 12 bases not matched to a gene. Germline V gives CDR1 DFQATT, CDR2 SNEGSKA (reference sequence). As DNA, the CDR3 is TGCAGTGCTGTACATTTAGCGGGGGGGCCGGGGACCCAGTACTTC. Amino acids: CSAVHLAGGPGTQYF.

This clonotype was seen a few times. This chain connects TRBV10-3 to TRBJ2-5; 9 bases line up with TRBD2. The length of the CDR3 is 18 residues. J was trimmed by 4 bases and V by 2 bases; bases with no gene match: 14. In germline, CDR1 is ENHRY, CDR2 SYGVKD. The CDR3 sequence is CAISEPPGRGGLRETQYF. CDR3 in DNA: TGTGCCATCAGTGAGCCGCCCGGGCGGGGGGGCCTCAGAGAGACCCAGTACTTC.

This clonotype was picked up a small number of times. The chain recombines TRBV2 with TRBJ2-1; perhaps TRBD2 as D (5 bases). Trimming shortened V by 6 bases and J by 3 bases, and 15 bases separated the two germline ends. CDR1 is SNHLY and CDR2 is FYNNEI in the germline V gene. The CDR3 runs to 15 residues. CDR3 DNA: TGTGCCAGCAGCGGACGTGCGGGCCTCTACAATGAGCAGTTCTTC. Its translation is CASSGRAGLYNEQFF.

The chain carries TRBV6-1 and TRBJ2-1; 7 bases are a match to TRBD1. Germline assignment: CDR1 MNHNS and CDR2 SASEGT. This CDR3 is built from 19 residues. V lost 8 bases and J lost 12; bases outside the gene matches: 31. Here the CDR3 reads CASSRRGGASRYMSAGQFF. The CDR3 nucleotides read TGTGCCAGCTCACGCCGAGGGGGCGCGAGTAGGTATATGTCCGCAGGGCAGTTCTTC.

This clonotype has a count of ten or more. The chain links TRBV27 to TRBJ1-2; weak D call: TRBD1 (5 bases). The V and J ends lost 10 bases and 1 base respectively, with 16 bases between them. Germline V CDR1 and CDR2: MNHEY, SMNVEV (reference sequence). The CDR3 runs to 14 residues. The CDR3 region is CATRDGTFNYGYTF. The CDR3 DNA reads TGTGCCACTCGAGACGGGACCTTTAACTATGGCTACACCTTC.